The next 21 T cell receptor beta chains were all read from a single sample in a study of cytomegalovirus exposure and HLA in healthy donors. PCR primers comprised 60 Vbeta and 13 Jbeta primers. Sequencing used immunoSEQ multiplex PCR; TCRdb keeps in-frame clones, though not all of them. The table includes some 200,000 clones, about three quarters detected once. The specimen was PBMCs. The receptor set was obtained from a man between 18 and 35 years old in good health and CMV-seronegative.

J is TRBJ2-1 and V is TRBV27, with 7 bases lining up with TRBD2. Germline CDR1 reads MNHEY; CDR2 reads SMNVEV (reference sequence). This CDR3 comprises 15 residues. V trimming: 3 bases; J trimming: 0 bases; junction bases outside the gene matches: 2. The DNA of the CDR3 is TGTGCCAGCAGTTTCAGGACTAGCTCCTACAATGAGCAGTTCTTC. It yields the protein CASSFRTSSYNEQFF.

The chain is built from TRBV9 and TRBJ1-1; D ambiguous. Germline V CDR1 and CDR2: SGDLS, YYNGEE. V was pared by 2 bases and J by 0 bases, with 5 bases between. This CDR3 has 13 amino acids. The CDR3 nucleotides are TGTGCCAGCAGCGTCTACGTGAACACTGAAGCTTTCTTT. Its protein product is CASSVYVNTEAFF.

The chain links TRBV15 to TRBJ2-2; the D is unclear. CDR1 is LNHNV, CDR2 YYDKDF, per germline (reference sequence). The V end was cut by 1 base, the J end by 0 bases, with 12 bases between. The CDR3 is 17 residues long. CDR3 in DNA: TGTGCCACCAGCAGAGTAATGTCTTTAACGAACACCGGGGAGCTGTTTTTT. It specifies CATSRVMSLTNTGELFF.

This chain connects TRBV7-9 to TRBJ2-1; the D gene is possibly TRBD2 (5 bases). V was clipped by 3 bases and J by 5 bases, with 11 bases between them. The CDR3 loop spans 14 amino acids. CDR1 SEHNR and CDR2 FQNEAQ come from the germline V gene (reference sequence). For the CDR3, the DNA is TGTGCCAGCAGCTTCACCGGGGTCCACAATGAGCAGTTCTTC. Its protein is CASSFTGVHNEQFF.

The rearrangement joins TRBV18 to TRBJ2-1, with TRBD1 matching over 8 bases. The germline CDR1 and CDR2 sequences are KGHSH and LQKENI. The CDR3 is made up of 18 amino acids. V lost 4 bases and J lost 3; bases outside the gene matches: 14. The CDR3 loop reads CASSQGPEMGQDYNEQFF. Here the CDR3 DNA reads TGTGCCAGCTCACAGGGGCCCGAAATGGGACAGGACTACAATGAGCAGTTCTTC.

The V and J genes are TRBV30 and TRBJ1-1; D gene unclear. V was shortened by 2 bases and J by 10 bases, with 11 bases between the two germline ends. Germline lookup yields CDR1 GTSNPN and CDR2 SVGIG (reference sequence). The CDR3 loop spans 11 amino acids. CDR3 nucleotide sequence: TGTGCCTGGAGTCCCCGTCGGGGAGCTTTCTTT. Translated, it gives CAWSPRRGAFF. The complete variable domain, with remaining parts taken from reference TRBV30 and TRBJ1-1, reads SQTIHQWPATLVQPVGSPLSLECTVEGTSNPNLYWYRQAAGRGLQLLFYSVGIGQISSEVPQNLSASRPQDRQFILSSKKLLLSDSGFYLCAWSPRRGAFFGQGTRLTVV.

The chain couples TRBV10-3 to TRBJ2-7, with 10 bases matching TRBD2. The CDR3 spans 14 residues. CDR1 is ENHRY, CDR2 SYGVKD, per germline. After removal of 4 bases from V and 1 base from J, the junction contained 1 base not matched to a gene. The CDR3 DNA reads TGTGCCATCAGTGCTAGCGGGGGTTCCTACGAGCAGTACTTC. Its translation is CAISASGGSYEQYF.

The chain uses TRBV7-3 and TRBJ2-1, with 8 positions matching TRBD2. Per the germline V gene, CDR1 is SGHTA and CDR2 is FQGTGA. V was clipped by 8 bases and J by 4 bases; unmatched bases: 10. The CDR3 totals 15 residues. The CDR3 bases are TGTGCCAGCTCTGGCGGGAGGCCGATATACAATGAGCAGTTCTTC. Protein product: CASSGGRPIYNEQFF.

The rearrangement joins TRBV29-1 to TRBJ1-1; no definite D call. V gave up 4 bases and J gave up 3 bases, with 9 bases separating them. Germline V lookup: CDR1 SQVTM, CDR2 ANQGSEA. The CDR3 is made up of 12 amino acids. CDR3 in DNA: TGCAGCGTTGGAGGAGGGTACACTGAAGCTTTCTTT. It encodes CSVGGGYTEAFF.

This clone was detected only a few times. For the CDR3, the DNA is TGTGCCAGCTCACTTGGACTAGCGGAGACCCAGTACTTC. It specifies CASSLGLAETQYF. The chain couples TRBV18 to TRBJ2-5, with TRBD2 matching 9 bases. Germline CDR1 and CDR2: KGHSH and LQKENI. The CDR3 runs 13 residues. V trimming: 4 bases; J trimming: 5 bases; junction bases outside the gene matches: 2.

The CDR3 DNA reads TGTGCCAGTAGTACCTCGGGGAACACTGAAGCTTTCTTT. It codes for CASSTSGNTEAFF. This rearrangement joins TRBV19 to TRBJ1-1; D not resolved. In germline, CDR1 is LNHDA, CDR2 SQIVND (reference sequence). CDR3 length: 13 amino acids. V was shortened by 4 bases and J by 1 base, with 7 bases between the two germline ends.

This clone was observed once. This chain connects TRBV18 to TRBJ2-6; 12 positions match TRBD1. The CDR3 has 18 residues. The junction had 7 bases not matched to a gene; V was cut back by 3 bases and J by 4 bases. CDR1 is KGHSH and CDR2 is LQKENI in the germline V gene. CDR3 nucleotide sequence: TGTGCCAGCTCACCCGGGACAGGGGGCGCAGCCGGGGCCAACGTCCTGACTTTC. It is translated as CASSPGTGGAAGANVLTF.

The gene calls are TRBV7-3 and TRBJ2-1, with TRBD1 matching 9 bases. This CDR3 region has 14 residues. The V gene's germline CDR1 is SGHTA and CDR2 FQGTGA. The J segment lost 6 bases and the V segment lost 5 bases, leaving 5 bases of the junction unmatched. The CDR3 loop reads CASSPQGQGNEQFF. The DNA for the CDR3 is TGTGCCAGCAGCCCCCAGGGACAGGGCAATGAGCAGTTCTTC. Filled out from reference TRBV7-3 and TRBJ2-1, the complete variable domain reads GAGVSQTPSNKVTEKGKYVELRCDPISGHTALYWYRQSLGQGPEFLIYFQGTGAADDSGLPNDRFFAVRPEGSVSTLKIQRTERGDSAVYLCASSPQGQGNEQFFGPGTRLTVL.

To note about this clone: The same CDR3 is also encoded by other DNA sequences in this sample. The rearrangement links TRBV30 to TRBJ1-6, with 7 bases that match TRBD1. The length of the CDR3 is 14 residues. The germline V gene encodes CDR1 GTSNPN and CDR2 SVGIG (reference sequence). V dropped 0 bases and J dropped 7; count of bases not matched to a gene: 3. The CDR3 DNA is TGTGCCTGGAGTGTCCCAGGGGGAAATTCACCCCTCCACTTT. It yields the protein CAWSVPGGNSPLHF. The complete variable domain, with remaining parts taken from reference TRBV30 and TRBJ1-6, reads SQTIHQWPATLVQPVGSPLSLECTVEGTSNPNLYWYRQAAGRGLQLLFYSVGIGQISSEVPQNLSASRPQDRQFILSSKKLLLSDSGFYLCAWSVPGGNSPLHFGNGTRLTVT.

The genes are TRBV28 and TRBJ1-4, with TRBD1 matching over 10 bases. V trimming: 6 bases; J trimming: 7 bases; junction bases outside the gene matches: 5. The CDR3 is 14 residues long. Germline CDR1 reads MDHEN; CDR2 reads SYDVKM. This CDR3 reads CASSPGTGVEKLFF. The CDR3 DNA follows: TGTGCCAGCAGCCCCGGGACAGGGGTTGAAAAACTGTTTTTT.

V and J are TRBV7-6 and TRBJ2-7; TRBD2 matches at 11 bases. This CDR3 is 15 amino acids long. V shed 5 bases and J 3 bases; nucleotides not matched to a gene: 6. Germline values: CDR1 SGHVS, CDR2 FNYEAQ. In DNA, the CDR3 is TGTGCCAGCAGCCCGGTTAGCGGGGGGGGCTACGAGCAGTACTTC. Protein product: CASSPVSGGGYEQYF.

The CDR3 nucleotides read TGCAGCGTCCGGAGCGGGGGGGCCTGGAATGAGCAGTTCTTC. Its protein is CSVRSGGAWNEQFF. V and J are TRBV29-1 and TRBJ2-1, with 10 bases matching TRBD2. CDR3 length: 14 amino acids. The germline CDR1 and CDR2 sequences are SQVTM and ANQGSEA. V lost 6 bases, J lost 7 bases, and 9 bases stayed unmatched.

The V call is TRBV7-2, the J call TRBJ2-5, with 7 positions matching TRBD1. This CDR3 has 17 residues. V was clipped by 0 bases and J by 5 bases; unmatched bases: 12. CDR1 is SGHTA, CDR2 FQGNSA, per germline. The CDR3 coding sequence is TGTGCCAGCAGCTTAGCGTCGACAGGGAGTGGTCAGGAGACCCAGTACTTC. Its translation: CASSLASTGSGQETQYF.

This clone was found once. The gene calls are TRBV7-9 and TRBJ2-7, with D possibly being TRBD1 (6 bases). Trimming removed 5 bases at V and 3 bases at J, with 8 bases between. There are 12 residues in the CDR3. The germline V gene encodes CDR1 SEHNR and CDR2 FQNEAQ (reference sequence). The DNA of the CDR3 is TGTGCCAGCAGCCGGGACAACTACGAGCAGTACTTC. Residues: CASSRDNYEQYF.

This clone appeared a single time. The germline gene is not matched at one end of the junction; a read error may be the cause. The gene calls are TRBV7-7 and TRBJ2-2, with 13 bases aligning to TRBD2. The CDR3 is made up of 17 amino acids. The germline V gene has CDR1 SSHAT and CDR2 FNYEAQ (reference sequence). The CDR3 is CASSLGLAGDGAGELFF. CDR3 nucleotides: TGTGCTAGCAGCTTAGGACTAGCGGGAGATGGTGCCGGGGAGCTGTTTTTT.

J is TRBJ1-4 and V is TRBV25-1; the D is unclear. The CDR3 contains 15 residues. Germline V gene lookup returns CDR1 MGHDK and CDR2 SYGVNS. Trimming shortened V by 1 base and J by 7 bases, and 13 bases separated the two germline ends. The CDR3 is CASSESDGMAEKLFF. CDR3 sequence (DNA): TGTGCCAGCAGTGAATCAGACGGGATGGCTGAAAAACTGTTTTTT.